The rows below give T cell receptor beta chains drawn from one sample of a study of blood T cells in healthy people across ages. Each CDR3 protein is one row after TCRdb ran MiXCR on the 5' RACE reads. The data show over 600,000 distinct CDR3 sequences, approximately 60% seen once. The sequencing sample was made of blood. Source of these receptors: a man aged 40-49 years in good health. CDR3s include the opening cysteine and the closing phenylalanine or tryptophan.

CASSLAGTANSPLHF	TRBV7-2	TRBJ1-6
CAIRWNTEAFF	TRBV28	TRBJ1-1
CAGSFGGSESGTQYF	TRBV7-9	-
CASSFIGGDSYEQYF	TRBV28	TRBJ2-7
CASSPTRGGAYEQYF	TRBV7-2	-
CASSQTTSTDTQYF	TRBV12-3/TRBV12-4	TRBJ2-3
CSASSGRTGVFSGNTIYF	TRBV20-1	TRBJ1-3
CASSPQTSGYSYEQYF	TRBV28	TRBJ2-7
CSASDRTETNEQFF	TRBV20-1	TRBJ2-1
CATSAISSYNEQFF	TRBV24-1	TRBJ2-1
CATKTLGAGGKNEQFF	TRBV28	TRBJ2-1
CASSVGGRAIDTQYF	TRBV9	TRBJ2-3
CSVYAGETQYF	TRBV29-1	-
CSARPIANTYNEQFF	TRBV20-1	TRBJ2-1
CAISESQGIDGYTF	TRBV10-3	TRBJ1-2
CASSRGRRSYNEQFF	TRBV3-1	TRBJ2-1
CSARQGNGITEKLFF	TRBV20-1	TRBJ1-4
CSARRGMDEQYF	TRBV20-1	TRBJ2-5